The 6 T cell receptor beta chains presented below share a single source sample, sequenced in a study of T-cell reconstitution after alpha-beta-depleted transplantation in children. Library preparation (for TCRbeta) was performed with unique molecular identifiers. Each CDR3 protein is one row after TCRdb ran MiXCR on the PCR reads. This table holds around 270,000 distinct CDR3 sequences, 10% found once. Sequencing used PBMCs, obtained before TCRalphabeta/CD19-depleted stem cell transplant. These receptors all come from a boy younger than two with acute myeloid leukemia, due to receive a stem cell transplant.

This clonotype was detected only a few times. V usage is TRBV7-2 and J usage is TRBJ1-1; D is perhaps TRBD1 (5 bases). V lost 2 bases and J 1 base, leaving 11 bases between the germline ends. The CDR3 sequence is 15 residues long. Germline values: CDR1 SGHTA, CDR2 FQGNSA. The CDR3: CASSLSGHPNTEAFF. In DNA, the CDR3 is TGTGCCAGCAGCTTAAGTGGACATCCGAACACTGAAGCTTTCTTT.

This clonotype was seen repeatedly, ten times or more. This chain links TRBV5-1 with TRBJ2-7; D may be TRBD2 (5 bases). The V and J ends lost 0 bases and 7 bases respectively, with 11 bases between them. This CDR3 is 13 amino acids long. Germline V gene data show CDR1 as SGHRS and CDR2 as YFSETQ. The CDR3 is CASSLALAGEQYF. The CDR3 coding sequence is TGCGCCAGCAGCTTGGCGCTAGCCGGGGAGCAGTACTTC.

This clonotype was seen a handful of times. The chain carries TRBV6-2 or TRBV6-3 and TRBJ2-3; D not resolved. Germline CDR1 and CDR2: MNHEY and SVGEGT. CDR3 size: 14 residues. Trimming removed 10 bases from V and 2 bases from J, with 16 bases in between. This CDR3 is CATLRRALTDTQYF. Written as DNA, the CDR3 is TGTGCCACCCTGCGACGTGCACTCACAGATACGCAGTATTTT.

This chain uses TRBV11-2 with TRBJ2-7; D perhaps matches TRBD1 (5 bases). CDR1 and CDR2 (germline): SGHAT, FQNNGV. Trimming left V 1 base short and J 0 bases short, with 13 bases between. There are 16 residues in the CDR3. The CDR3 is CASSLGTDTSSYEQYF. DNA for the CDR3: TGTGCCAGCAGCTTAGGAACGGACACCAGCTCCTACGAGCAGTACTTC.

This clonotype was observed at least ten times. The chain carries TRBV4-2 and TRBJ2-3, with 8 bases lining up with TRBD2. The CDR3 runs to 16 residues. With V trimmed by 3 bases and J by 0 bases, 5 bases remained unmatched. Germline CDR1 is LGHNA and CDR2 is YNFKEQ. The CDR3 loop reads CASSHLSGDSTDTQYF. CDR3 coding DNA: TGTGCCAGCAGCCATCTTAGCGGGGATAGCACAGATACGCAGTATTTT.

The V call is TRBV27, the J call TRBJ2-2; D gene uncertain. V dropped 7 bases and J dropped 4 bases, with 13 bases sitting between them. From germline, CDR1 is MNHEY and CDR2 SMNVEV (reference sequence). This CDR3 is built from 14 residues. The CDR3 sequence: CASTPPGSTGELFF. For the CDR3, the DNA is TGTGCCAGCACCCCCCCCGGCAGCACCGGGGAGCTGTTTTTT.